This T cell receptor (beta chain) was sequenced for a study of CD8+CD57+ T cells in acquired aplastic anemia. Study information: Sorted cells (CD4+ and CD8+) yielded DNA amounts that averaged about 3.4 ug. The study, taken as a whole, reports: Levels of CD8+ Simpson's diversity were not significantly distinct in patients versus controls. Patients and controls shared over 25 CD8+ CDR3 sequences, which appeared highly expressed in patients and within their immunodominant clones.

Before being chosen for sequencing, patients had shown CD8+CD57+ cell expansion by flow cytometry. Germline V gene data show CDR1 as SGDLS and CDR2 as YYNGEE. The CDR3 length is 15 residues. V was cut by 3 bases and J by 10 bases, with 17 bases left in between. Using genomic DNA as the template, TCR beta VDJ and CDR3 profiling was carried out. TCRdb used MiXCR to reprocess the reads, holding one entry per CDR3 protein. The data show about half a million distinct CDR3 sequences, around 33% seen once. A word on this clonotype: Its target is not known. Being one base from a much bigger clone, this may be a read error.

V and J are TRBV9 and TRBJ1-6; D might be TRBD1 (5 bases). The TCR originated in a human donor with aplastic anemia. The sequenced sample was sorted CD4+, CD8+, or CD8+CD57+ T cells (not recorded which) from PBMCs. The CDR3 coding sequence is TGTGCCAGCAGCGAAGGACACGGGTTAGGATCACCCCTCCACTTT. It specifies CASSEGHGLGSPLHF. Full variable domain (rest looked up from reference TRBV9 and TRBJ1-6): DSGVTQTPKHLITATGQRVTLRCSPRSGDLSVYWYQQSLDQGLQFLIQYYNGEERAKGNILERFSAQQFPDLHSELNLSSLELGDSALYFCASSEGHGLGSPLHFGNGTRLTVT.